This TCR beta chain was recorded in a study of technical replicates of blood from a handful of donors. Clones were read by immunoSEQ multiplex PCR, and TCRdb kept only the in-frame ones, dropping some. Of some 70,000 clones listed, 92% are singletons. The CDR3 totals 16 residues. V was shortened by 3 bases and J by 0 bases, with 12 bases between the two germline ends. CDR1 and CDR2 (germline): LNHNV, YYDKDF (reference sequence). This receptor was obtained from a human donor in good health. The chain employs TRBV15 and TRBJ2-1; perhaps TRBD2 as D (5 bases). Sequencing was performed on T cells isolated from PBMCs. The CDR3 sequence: CATSSTRLPSYNEQFF. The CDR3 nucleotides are TGTGCCACCAGCAGCACTAGGCTCCCCTCCTACAATGAGCAGTTCTTC.